A selection of T cell receptor beta chains follows, all from one sample in a study of blood T cell repertoires in COVID-19. Assay used: immunoSEQ multiplex PCR; TCRdb lists only in-frame clones, some missing. The sample holds fewer than 350,000 clones, roughly 85% seen once. Sequenced sample: PBMCs or T cells enriched from blood (not recorded which). The receptors were gathered from a woman aged 35 to 49 who had recovered from COVID-19. CDR3s include the opening cysteine and the closing phenylalanine or tryptophan. The order of the fields is clone size, J gene, V gene, D gene, CDR3 DNA, CDR3 protein. D genes are given only for firm matches. For some rows the clone size is stated as once, few or many, or as a class when expanded; others skip it.

NA TRBJ2-7 TRBV6-5 NA TGTGCCAGCAGGAGCGGGCGTCCCTACGAGCAGTACTTC CASRSGRPYEQYF
NA TRBJ1-1 TRBV7-2 NA TGTGCCAGCAGCTTTCGGGGGGGGATCACTGAAGCTTTCTTT CASSFRGGITEAFF
NA TRBJ1-4 TRBV7-9 NA TGTGCCACGGGGGATAGAGAAAAACTGTTTTTT CATGDREKLFF
NA TRBJ1-1 TRBV28 NA TGTGCCAGCAGTAGCGCGGCGAACACTGAAGCTTTCTTT CASSSAANTEAFF
NA TRBJ1-2 TRBV7-2 TRBD1 TGTGCCAGCAGCCCCGGGACAGCTAACTATGGCTACACCTTC CASSPGTANYGYTF
NA TRBJ2-7 TRBV6-2/TRBV6-3 NA TGTGCCAGCAGCTCACCCGGAGGGAACGAGCAGTACTTC CASSSPGGNEQYF
NA TRBJ2-5 TRBV6-2/TRBV6-3 NA TGTGCCAGCAGTTCCCCTCCCCAAGAGACCCAGTACTTC CASSSPPQETQYF
NA TRBJ1-1 TRBV4-1 NA TGCGCCAGCAGCCAAGACTTCGCGACTTTCGGCACTGAAGCTTTCTTT CASSQDFATFGTEAFF
few TRBJ1-4 TRBV4-3 NA TGCGCCAGCAGCCAAGGGCAGGGTAATGAAAAACTGTTTTTT CASSQGQGNEKLFF
NA TRBJ2-1 TRBV10-3 NA TGTGCCATCAGTGATGAGCGCCGCTACAATGAGCAGTTCTTC CAISDERRYNEQFF
NA TRBJ1-1 TRBV5-1 TRBD1 TGCGCCAGCAGCCGGGGGACAGACTACACTGAAGCTTTCTTT CASSRGTDYTEAFF
few TRBJ1-6 TRBV28 NA TGTGCCAGCATCAAAGGGGCCCATAATTCACCCCTCCACTTT CASIKGAHNSPLHF
NA TRBJ2-1 TRBV2 TRBD1 TGTGCCAGCAGCCCCCTAGGGACAGACAATGAGCAGTTCTTC CASSPLGTDNEQFF
NA TRBJ2-1 TRBV7-9 TRBD2 TGTGCCAGCAGCGGAGGGCGGGAGGGCTACAATGAGCAGTTCTTC CASSGGREGYNEQFF
NA TRBJ2-7 TRBV5-1 NA TGCGCCAGCAGCTGGGGACACCCTAGCGAGCAGTACTTC CASSWGHPSEQYF
NA TRBJ2-7 TRBV3-1/TRBV3-2 TRBD2 TGTGCCAGCAGCCAAGGAGGTGTCTATAGCGGGGGCTCCTACGAGCAGTACTTC CASSQGGVYSGGSYEQYF
NA TRBJ1-1 TRBV19 NA TGTGCCAGTAGTCTCCTCGGCGGTAACGAAGCTTTCTTT CASSLLGGNEAFF
NA TRBJ2-5 TRBV28 NA TGTGCCAGCAGCAGAGAGACCCAGTACTTC CASSRETQYF
NA TRBJ2-7 TRBV6-5 TRBD1 TGTGCCAGCAGTCCGGCCCTACAGGGGGCGGGCGAGCAGTACTTC CASSPALQGAGEQYF
NA TRBJ2-7 TRBV5-4 NA TGTGCCAGCAGCTCCGGGGGTAACTCCTACGAGCAGTACTTC CASSSGGNSYEQYF
NA TRBJ2-2 TRBV28 NA TGTGCCAGCAGTTTATCTTACGGGGCGAACACCGGGGAGCTGTTTTTT CASSLSYGANTGELFF
NA TRBJ1-5 TRBV28 NA TGTGCCAGCAGTTTTTCCGGACAGTTAGTGATAGGGGGTCAGCCCCAGCATTTT CASSFSGQLVIGGQPQHF
NA TRBJ2-5 TRBV13 TRBD1 TGTGCCAGCAGCTTAGATTACAGGGGGAGAAAGACCCAGTACTTC CASSLDYRGRKTQYF
NA TRBJ1-2 TRBV28 NA TGTGCCAGCAGTTCAGGGTGGAGTGACTATGGCTACACCTTC CASSSGWSDYGYTF